This T cell receptor (beta chain) was captured by sequencing in a study of OX40 agonist ivuxolimab in advanced cancers. Study context: Patients were treated with ivuxolimab, an agonistic anti-OX40 (CD134) antibody.

A single count supports this clone. Data came from immunoSEQ multiplex PCR; TCRdb stores just in-frame clones and leaves some out. The data hold 76,000 or so clones, with roughly 92% observed a single time. Sample: CD4+ or CD8+ T cells sorted from blood, taken in a trial of the OX40 agonist ivuxolimab. This receptor was identified in an adult with an advanced solid tumor such as melanoma, head and neck, liver or kidney cancer.

The CDR3, as DNA: TGTGCCAGTAGCTGGGACGCTGAAGCTTTCTTT. Residues: CASSWDAEAFF. This chain joins TRBV19 and TRBJ1-1; D is possibly TRBD1 (5 bases). The germline V and J ends were trimmed by 6 bases and 6 bases, with 8 bases remaining between them. Per germline, CDR1 LNHDA and CDR2 SQIVND (reference sequence). The CDR3 is 11 amino acids.